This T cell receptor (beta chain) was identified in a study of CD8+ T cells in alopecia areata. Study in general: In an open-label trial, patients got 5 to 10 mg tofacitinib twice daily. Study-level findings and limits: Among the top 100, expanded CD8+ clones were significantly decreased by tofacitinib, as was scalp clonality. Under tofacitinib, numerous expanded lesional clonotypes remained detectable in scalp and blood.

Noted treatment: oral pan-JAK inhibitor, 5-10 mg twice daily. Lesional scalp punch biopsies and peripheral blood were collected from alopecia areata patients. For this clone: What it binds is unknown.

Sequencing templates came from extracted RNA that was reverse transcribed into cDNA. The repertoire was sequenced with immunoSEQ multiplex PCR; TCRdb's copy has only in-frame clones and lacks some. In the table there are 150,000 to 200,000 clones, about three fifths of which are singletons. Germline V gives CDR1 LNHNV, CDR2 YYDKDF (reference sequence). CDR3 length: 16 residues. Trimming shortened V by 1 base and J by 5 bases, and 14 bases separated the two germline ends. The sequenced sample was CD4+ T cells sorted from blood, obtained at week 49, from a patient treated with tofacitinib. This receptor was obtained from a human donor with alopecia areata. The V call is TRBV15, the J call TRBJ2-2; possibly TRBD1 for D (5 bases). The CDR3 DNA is TGTGCCACCAGCAGAGGTACCAGGGATCGTACCGGGGAGCTGTTTTTT. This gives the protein CATSRGTRDRTGELFF.